This TCR beta chain originates from a study of T cells after yellow fever vaccination. The CDR3 spans 15 residues. Germline V gene lookup returns CDR1 SGHRS and CDR2 YFSETQ. Deletions cut 7 bases from V and 0 bases from J, with 16 bases between. Making TCR cDNA involved 5'RACE template switching, which added UMIs and a universal primer site. MiXCR, run by TCRdb on the 5' RACE reads, gives a single entry per CDR3 protein. This repertoire shows 300,000 to 400,000 distinct CDR3 sequences, around a tenth found once; its top ten account for roughly 3%. Worth noting for this clonotype: Antigen specificity is unknown.

Overall study results and limits: The study noted that FACS-sorted repertoires could contain abundant clonotypes contaminating from the bulk population. Overlap between CD4 and CD8 compartments was detected for a small share of clonotypes.

The V and J genes are TRBV5-1 and TRBJ1-1, with a tentative D call TRBD1 (6 bases). The sequence derives from a young man who received the YFV17D yellow fever vaccine. Sample: CD4+ T cells sorted from PBMCs, taken 45 days after the yellow fever booster vaccination. The CDR3, as DNA: TGCGCCAGCTCCCTCCTTGGACAGCTGAACACTGAAGCTTTCTTT. It yields the protein CASSLLGQLNTEAFF. Together with reference TRBV5-1 and TRBJ1-1, the CDR3 gives the full variable domain: KAGVTQTPRYLIKTRGQQVTLSCSPISGHRSVSWYQQTPGQGLQFLFEYFSETQRNKGNFPGRFSGRQFSNSRSEMNVSTLELGDSALYLCASSLLGQLNTEAFFGQGTRLTVV.